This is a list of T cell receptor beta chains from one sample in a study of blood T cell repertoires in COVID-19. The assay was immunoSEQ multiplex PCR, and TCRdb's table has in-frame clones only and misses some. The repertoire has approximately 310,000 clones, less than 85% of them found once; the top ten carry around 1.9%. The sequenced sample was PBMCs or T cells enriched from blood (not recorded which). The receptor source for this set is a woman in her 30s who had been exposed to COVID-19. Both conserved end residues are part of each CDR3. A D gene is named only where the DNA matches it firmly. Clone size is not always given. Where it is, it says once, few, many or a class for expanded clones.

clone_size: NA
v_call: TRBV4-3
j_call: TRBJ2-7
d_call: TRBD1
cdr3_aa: CASSQERDRYEQYF
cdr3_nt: TGCGCCAGCAGCCAAGAAAGGGACAGATACGAGCAGTACTTC

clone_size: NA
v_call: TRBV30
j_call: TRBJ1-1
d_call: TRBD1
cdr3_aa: CAWAPVTGVTEAFF
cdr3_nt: TGTGCCTGGGCCCCTGTGACAGGGGTCACTGAAGCTTTCTTT

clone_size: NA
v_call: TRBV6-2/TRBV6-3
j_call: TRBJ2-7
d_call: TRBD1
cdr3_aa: CASSLTGYEQYF
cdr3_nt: TGTGCCAGCAGTTTGACAGGGTACGAGCAGTACTTC

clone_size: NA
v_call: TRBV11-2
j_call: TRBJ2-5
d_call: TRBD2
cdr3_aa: CASSLDGGAPETQYF
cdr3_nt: TGTGCCAGCAGCTTAGACGGGGGGGCCCCAGAGACCCAGTACTTC

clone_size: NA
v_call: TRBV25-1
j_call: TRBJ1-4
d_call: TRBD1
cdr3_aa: CASAGTGRPTNEKLFF
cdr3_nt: TGTGCCAGTGCCGGGACAGGACGCCCAACTAATGAAAAACTGTTTTTT

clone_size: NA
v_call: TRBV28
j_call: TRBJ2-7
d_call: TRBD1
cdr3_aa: CASSSGQASYEQYF
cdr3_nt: TGTGCCAGCAGTTCAGGACAGGCCTCCTACGAGCAGTACTTC

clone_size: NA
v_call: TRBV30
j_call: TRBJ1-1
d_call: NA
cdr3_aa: CAYNRGSEAFF
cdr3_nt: TGTGCCTACAATAGGGGCTCTGAAGCTTTCTTT

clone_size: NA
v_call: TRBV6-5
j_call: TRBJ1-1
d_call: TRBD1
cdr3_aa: CASSYSWGQLNTEAFF
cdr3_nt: TGTGCCAGCAGTTACTCGTGGGGACAGCTGAACACTGAAGCTTTCTTT

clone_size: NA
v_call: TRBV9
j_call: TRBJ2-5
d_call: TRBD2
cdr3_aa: CASSVDGGGVKETQYF
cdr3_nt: TGTGCCAGCAGCGTAGATGGCGGGGGAGTTAAAGAGACCCAGTACTTC

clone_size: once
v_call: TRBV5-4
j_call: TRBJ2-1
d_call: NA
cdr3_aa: CASSLDNEQFF
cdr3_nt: TGTGCCAGCAGCCTAGACAATGAGCAGTTCTTC

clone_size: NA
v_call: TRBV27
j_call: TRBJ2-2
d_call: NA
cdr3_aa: CASSSAVTGELFF
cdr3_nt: TGTGCCAGCAGTTCAGCGGTCACCGGGGAGCTGTTTTTT

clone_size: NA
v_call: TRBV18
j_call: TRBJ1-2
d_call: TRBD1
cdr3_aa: CASSPLRDRADGYTF
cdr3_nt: TGTGCCAGCTCACCCCTCCGGGACAGGGCCGATGGCTACACCTTC

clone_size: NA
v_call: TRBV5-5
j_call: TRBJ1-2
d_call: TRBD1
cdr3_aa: CASSWGQAEAKGYTF
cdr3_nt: TGTGCCAGCAGCTGGGGACAGGCAGAGGCGAAGGGCTACACCTTC

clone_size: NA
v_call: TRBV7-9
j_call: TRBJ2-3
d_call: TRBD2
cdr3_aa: CASSLPSGRATDTQYF
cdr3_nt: TGTGCCAGCAGCTTACCCAGCGGGAGGGCTACAGATACGCAGTATTTT

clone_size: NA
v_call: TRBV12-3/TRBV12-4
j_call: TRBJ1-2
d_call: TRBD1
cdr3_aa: CASSFTGVNGTF
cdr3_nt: TGTGCCAGCAGTTTCACAGGGGTCAATGGCACCTTC

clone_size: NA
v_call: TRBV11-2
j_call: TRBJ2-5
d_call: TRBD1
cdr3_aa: CASSFAGTGGETQYF
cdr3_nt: TGTGCCAGCAGCTTTGCCGGGACAGGTGGAGAGACCCAGTACTTC

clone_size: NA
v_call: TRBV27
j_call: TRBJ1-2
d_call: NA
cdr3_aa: CASSLKRGGNGYTF
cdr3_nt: TGTGCCAGCAGTTTAAAGAGGGGAGGGAATGGCTACACCTTC

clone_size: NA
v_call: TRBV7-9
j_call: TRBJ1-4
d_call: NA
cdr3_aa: CASSLGGVQEKLFF
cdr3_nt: TGTGCCAGCAGCTTAGGGGGGGTTCAAGAAAAACTGTTTTTT

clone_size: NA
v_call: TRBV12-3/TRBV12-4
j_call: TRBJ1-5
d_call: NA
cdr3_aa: CASGLGAQPQHF
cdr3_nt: TGTGCCAGCGGGTTGGGGGCCCAGCCCCAGCATTTT

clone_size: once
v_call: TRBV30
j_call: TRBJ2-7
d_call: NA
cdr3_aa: CAWNSLLAYEQYF
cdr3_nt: TGTGCCTGGAACTCTTTATTAGCTTACGAGCAGTACTTC

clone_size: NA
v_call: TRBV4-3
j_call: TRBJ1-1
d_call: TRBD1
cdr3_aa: CASSQDVPRGGLYTEAFF
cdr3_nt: TGCGCCAGCAGCCAAGACGTCCCTCGAGGGGGCTTGTACACTGAAGCTTTCTTT

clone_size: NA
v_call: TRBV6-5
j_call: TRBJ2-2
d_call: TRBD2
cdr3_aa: CASSYSAGGLAGELFF
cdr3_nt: TGTGCCAGCAGTTACTCGGCGGGGGGCCTTGCCGGGGAGCTGTTTTTT

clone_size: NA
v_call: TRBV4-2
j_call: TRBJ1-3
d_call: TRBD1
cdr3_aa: CASSLTGADSGNTIYF
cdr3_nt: TGTGCCAGCAGCCTTACAGGGGCAGACTCTGGAAACACCATATATTTT

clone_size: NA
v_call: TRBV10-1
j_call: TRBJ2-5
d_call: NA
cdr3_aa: CASSDRGVRESETQYF
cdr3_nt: TGCGCCAGCAGTGACCGAGGGGTGCGGGAATCGGAGACCCAGTACTTC

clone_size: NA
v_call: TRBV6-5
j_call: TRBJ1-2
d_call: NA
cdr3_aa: CASTGGLRSDGYTF
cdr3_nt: TGTGCCAGCACGGGGGGGCTTAGAAGTGATGGCTACACCTTC

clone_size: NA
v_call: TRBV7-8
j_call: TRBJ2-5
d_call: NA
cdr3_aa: CASSLDSMMETQYF
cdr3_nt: TGTGCCAGCAGCTTAGACTCGATGATGGAGACCCAGTACTTC

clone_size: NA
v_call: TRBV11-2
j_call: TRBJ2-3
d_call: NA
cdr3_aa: CASSLADSPSTDTQYF
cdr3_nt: TGTGCCAGCAGCTTAGCGGATAGCCCTAGCACAGATACGCAGTATTTT

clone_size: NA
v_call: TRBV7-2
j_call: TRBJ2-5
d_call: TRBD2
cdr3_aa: CASSRRANAGGVETQYF
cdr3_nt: TGTGCCAGCAGCCGCCGAGCTAATGCGGGGGGGGTTGAGACCCAGTACTTC